A single sample is the source of the 3 T cell receptor beta chains below, sequenced in a study of blood T cells in healthy people across ages. Through a sample-barcoded 5' primer and a J-beta primer mix, a second PCR was run for 7 to 11 cycles. TCRdb reprocessed the 5' RACE reads with MiXCR, giving one entry per CDR3 protein. This table has over a million distinct CDR3 sequences, 45% appearing once. Sequenced: blood. All receptors come from a woman aged 60 to 75 in good health.

This rearrangement joins TRBV6-1 to TRBJ2-7, with 14 bases that match TRBD2. Trimming removed 6 bases from V and 2 bases from J; junction bases left unmatched: 18. CDR3 length: 20 amino acids. Germline V gene data show CDR1 as MNHNS and CDR2 as SASEGT. The CDR3, as DNA: TGTGCCAGCAGCTCCCCTGGGACTAGCGGGGGCCTATCCCTTACCTACGAGCAGTACTTC. It is translated as CASSSPGTSGGLSLTYEQYF.

The V gene is TRBV10-3, the J gene TRBJ2-5, with 7 bases matching TRBD2. This CDR3 spans 14 amino acids. Unmatched junction bases numbered 8, after V lost 8 bases and J lost 2 bases. Germline V gene sequence: CDR1 ENHRY, CDR2 SYGVKD. The CDR3 loop reads CAIAGGRGQETQYF. The CDR3 DNA reads as TGTGCCATCGCCGGGGGGAGAGGTCAAGAGACCCAGTACTTC.

This chain links TRBV29-1 with TRBJ1-2; tentative D call: TRBD1 (6 bases). V was clipped by 5 bases and J by 4 bases, with 17 bases between them. The germline V gene encodes CDR1 SQVTM and CDR2 ANQGSEA. The CDR3 is 14 amino acids. The CDR3 region has the DNA TGCAGCGTTTCCCACAGGGTCGCTTTCTATGGCTACACCTTC. Encoded protein: CSVSHRVAFYGYTF.